Listed below are T cell receptor beta chains from one sample, sequenced in a study of shared clonotypes between healthy human individuals. Here immunoSEQ multiplex PCR was the method, and the copy in TCRdb shows in-frame clones only, minus some. The top ten clones hold more than 20% of a sample with more than 600,000 clones, just over 90% of them seen once. Sequenced input: naive CD8+ T cells sorted from blood. The source of these receptors is a man under 40 in good health. CDR3s include the opening cysteine and the closing phenylalanine or tryptophan. The order of the fields is J gene, V gene, D gene, CDR3 length, clone size, CDR3 DNA, CDR3 protein. The D gene is left open where the match is weak. Some rows mark clone size as missing; the rest say once, few, many or name a class of expanded clone.

j_gene: TRBJ2-1; v_gene: TRBV7-2; d_gene: TRBD2; len: 19; abundance: once; CDR3nt: TGTGCCAGCAGCTTAGTCGTACTAGCGGGAGCGGGTCTACAGGGTGAGCAGTTCTTC; CDR3aa: CASSLVVLAGAGLQGEQFF
j_gene: TRBJ1-2; v_gene: TRBV30; d_gene: .; len: 13; abundance: .; CDR3nt: TGTGCCTGGAGTGTAGGGGTGGGCGATGGCTACACCTTC; CDR3aa: CAWSVGVGDGYTF
j_gene: TRBJ2-7; v_gene: TRBV6-1; d_gene: .; len: 15; abundance: .; CDR3nt: TGTGCCAGCAGTGAATCGGGCAGTAGCTCCTACGAGCAGTACTTC; CDR3aa: CASSESGSSSYEQYF
j_gene: TRBJ2-5; v_gene: TRBV28; d_gene: TRBD2; len: 17; abundance: .; CDR3nt: TGTGCCAGCACCCCCGGGACTAGCGGGAGCGGGCCGGAGACCCAGTACTTC; CDR3aa: CASTPGTSGSGPETQYF
j_gene: TRBJ2-7; v_gene: TRBV10-2; d_gene: TRBD2; len: 15; abundance: .; CDR3nt: TGCGCCAGCAGGACTAGCGGGAGTCCCGCCTACGAGCAGTACTTC; CDR3aa: CASRTSGSPAYEQYF
j_gene: TRBJ2-1; v_gene: TRBV5-4; d_gene: .; len: 12; abundance: .; CDR3nt: TGTGCCAGCAGCGAGGGGGGCGATGAGCAGTTCTTC; CDR3aa: CASSEGGDEQFF
j_gene: TRBJ2-1; v_gene: TRBV11-2; d_gene: TRBD2; len: 18; abundance: .; CDR3nt: TGTGCCAGCAGCCTATCAGACTACGGACTAGATAGGGACAATGAGCAGTTCTTC; CDR3aa: CASSLSDYGLDRDNEQFF
j_gene: TRBJ2-1; v_gene: TRBV15; d_gene: .; len: 14; abundance: .; CDR3nt: TGTGCCACCAGCAGAGAGGAAAACGACATGGAGCAGTTCTTC; CDR3aa: CATSREENDMEQFF
j_gene: TRBJ2-7; v_gene: TRBV9; d_gene: .; len: 16; abundance: .; CDR3nt: TGTGCCAGCAGCGCCCTCCCAGGCGGGACGGACTACGAGCAGTACTTC; CDR3aa: CASSALPGGTDYEQYF
j_gene: TRBJ1-6; v_gene: TRBV5-4; d_gene: .; len: 14; abundance: once; CDR3nt: TGTGCCAGCAGCTTGGAGGCCTCGCTCTCACCCCTCCACTTT; CDR3aa: CASSLEASLSPLHF
j_gene: TRBJ2-3; v_gene: TRBV7-2; d_gene: TRBD1; len: 19; abundance: once; CDR3nt: TGTGCCAGCAGCTTACTTCGCGGTACAGGGACAGGGGATTGGGATACGCAGTATTTT; CDR3aa: CASSLLRGTGTGDWDTQYF